The rows below give T cell receptor beta chains drawn from one sample of a study of blood T cell repertoires in COVID-19. Profiled with immunoSEQ multiplex PCR; TCRdb holds only in-frame clones, not every one. The data hold 200,000 to 300,000 clones, with around 86% observed a single time. Sequencing was performed on peripheral blood. All receptors come from a man aged 35-49 years who had recovered from COVID-19. Both conserved end residues are part of each CDR3. A D gene is named only where the DNA matches it firmly. Rows give clone size only sometimes, using once, few, many, or a class for an expanded clone.

d_call | j_call | v_call | clone_size | cdr3_aa | cdr3_nt
TRBD2 | TRBJ2-7 | TRBV11-3 | - | CASSSGTSGRGEQYF | TGTGCCAGCAGTTCCGGGACTAGCGGGAGGGGCGAGCAGTACTTC
TRBD1 | TRBJ1-1 | TRBV7-8 | - | CASSPGTGIGAFF | TGTGCCAGCAGCCCTGGGACAGGGATCGGAGCTTTCTTT
TRBD1 | TRBJ2-7 | TRBV30 | - | CALDRGQSYEQYF | TGTGCCTTAGACAGGGGACAGAGCTACGAGCAGTACTTC
- | TRBJ2-7 | TRBV3-1/TRBV3-2 | - | CASSHNSYEQYF | TGTGCCAGCAGCCATAACTCCTACGAGCAGTACTTC
TRBD2 | TRBJ2-1 | TRBV5-1 | - | CASSFYSSGSMGYNEQFF | TGCGCCAGCAGCTTCTATTCTAGCGGGAGCATGGGTTACAATGAGCAGTTCTTC
- | TRBJ1-1 | TRBV6-5 | - | CASSLFGEAFF | TGTGCCAGCAGTCTCTTCGGTGAAGCTTTCTTT
TRBD1 | TRBJ1-2 | TRBV25-1 | - | CASSPTDRGPANYGYTF | TGTGCCAGCTCCCCAACCGACAGGGGGCCCGCTAACTATGGCTACACCTTC
- | TRBJ2-6 | TRBV9 | - | CASSPGGFTGANVLTF | TGTGCCAGCAGCCCCGGCGGATTTACTGGGGCCAACGTCCTGACTTTC
TRBD1 | TRBJ2-5 | TRBV18 | - | CASSPLGTGGETQYF | TGTGCCAGCTCACCGTTAGGGACAGGGGGAGAGACCCAGTACTTC
- | TRBJ1-1 | TRBV27 | - | CASSLGPRNTEAFF | TGTGCCAGCAGTTTAGGCCCCCGGAACACTGAAGCTTTCTTT
TRBD1 | TRBJ1-5 | TRBV12-5 | - | CASGTGQGPSQPQHF | TGTGCTAGTGGTACCGGACAGGGGCCTAGTCAGCCCCAGCATTTT
- | TRBJ1-5 | TRBV7-9 | - | CASSSNWDINQPQHF | TGTGCCAGCAGCTCGAACTGGGACATCAATCAGCCCCAGCATTTT
TRBD1 | TRBJ1-4 | TRBV5-1 | once | CASSVTGANEKLFF | TGCGCCAGCAGCGTGACAGGGGCTAATGAAAAACTGTTTTTT
TRBD1 | TRBJ1-5 | TRBV4-1 | - | CASSRETGWSNQPQHF | TGCGCCAGCAGCCGTGAGACAGGGTGGAGCAATCAGCCCCAGCATTTT
TRBD2 | TRBJ2-1 | TRBV29-1 | - | CSVEEGRLAGGNSYNEQFF | TGCAGCGTTGAAGAGGGGAGACTAGCGGGGGGGAACTCCTACAATGAGCAGTTCTTC